The 29 T cell receptor beta chains given below trace back to one sample, sequenced in a study of T cell changes during pregnancy in multiple sclerosis. Sequenced by immunoSEQ multiplex PCR; TCRdb stores in-frame clones only, minus some. Seen here are around 120,000 clones, roughly 90% observed once, and the top ten hold 3.5%. Here the sequenced sample was peripheral blood, taken after pregnancy. The receptor source for this set is a female donor with multiple sclerosis, enrolled in a pregnancy study.

V is TRBV11-1 and J is TRBJ1-4; 7 positions match TRBD1. The V gene end was trimmed by 4 bases and the J gene end by 6 bases; junction bases not matched to a gene: 8. Germline V gene lookup returns CDR1 SGHAT and CDR2 FQDESV (reference sequence). The CDR3 spans 15 residues. The CDR3: CASSSMTGLHEKLFF. In nucleotides, the CDR3 is TGTGCCAGCAGCTCCATGACAGGGCTTCATGAAAAACTGTTTTTT. Looking up the rest from reference TRBV11-1 and TRBJ1-4 gives the full variable domain: EAEVAQSPRYKITEKSQAVAFWCDPISGHATLYWYRQILGQGPELLVQFQDESVVDDSQLPKDRFSAERLKGVDSTLKIQPAELGDSAMYLCASSSMTGLHEKLFFGSGTQLSVL.

The chain recombines TRBV6-6 with TRBJ2-2; D may be TRBD1 (6 bases). Germline CDR1 is MNHNY and CDR2 is SVGAGI (reference sequence). The CDR3 is 11 amino acids. In DNA, the CDR3 is TGTGCAGGGGGTAGCACCGGGGAGCTGTTTTTT. Amino acids: CAGGSTGELFF.

The CDR3 sequence: CSVESLEDRGFIIDYGYTF. For the CDR3, the DNA is TGCAGCGTTGAAAGTCTAGAGGACAGGGGTTTTATTATCGACTATGGCTACACCTTC. The V and J genes are TRBV29-1 and TRBJ1-2; 9 bases agree with TRBD1. The CDR3 loop spans 19 amino acids. CDR1 is SQVTM and CDR2 is ANQGSEA in the germline V gene. V was clipped by 2 bases and J by 3 bases; unmatched bases: 19.

V gene TRBV14 combines with J gene TRBJ2-5; D might be TRBD2 (5 bases). The CDR3 runs to 15 residues. CDR1 and CDR2 from the germline V gene are SGHDN and FVKESK. V was shortened by 1 base and J by 4 bases, with 13 bases between the two germline ends. DNA of the CDR3: TGTGCCAGCAGCCAAGGGATAGGCGGGTTAGAGACCCAGTACTTC. Amino acids: CASSQGIGGLETQYF.

The chain recombines TRBV6-6 with TRBJ2-7; possibly TRBD1 for D (6 bases). There are 12 residues in the CDR3. Germline V CDR1 and CDR2: MNHNY, SVGAGI (reference sequence). V lost 11 bases and J lost 0, with 11 bases in between. The chain's CDR3 is CACNRDSYEQYF. The CDR3 DNA is TGTGCCTGCAACAGGGACTCCTACGAGCAGTACTTC.

The V call is TRBV5-1, the J call TRBJ1-6; unclear D gene. The ends were cut back, 1 base at V and 10 bases at J, with 12 bases in the middle. The CDR3 runs to 14 residues. CDR1 is SGHRS, CDR2 YFSETQ, per germline. Here the CDR3 DNA reads TGCGCCAGCAGCTTGAATATGGTTAGCTCACCCCTCCACTTT. It yields the protein CASSLNMVSSPLHF.

V gene TRBV5-1 combines with J gene TRBJ2-5, with 8 bases fitting TRBD1. Looked up from germline, CDR1 is SGHRS and CDR2 is YFSETQ. With V trimmed by 5 bases and J by 5 bases, 8 bases remained unmatched. This CDR3 spans 14 amino acids. The CDR3 is CASREQGDLETQYF. The CDR3, as DNA: TGCGCCAGCAGGGAACAGGGGGATTTGGAGACCCAGTACTTC.

V gene TRBV6-6 combines with J gene TRBJ1-2; the match to TRBD1 covers 11 bases. CDR3 size: 14 residues. V trimming: 7 bases; J trimming: 6 bases; junction bases outside the gene matches: 7. Germline CDR1 and CDR2: MNHNY and SVGAGI (reference sequence). This CDR3 is CASKAGQGANGYTF. The CDR3 DNA reads TGTGCCAGCAAGGCCGGACAGGGGGCGAATGGCTACACCTTC.

This clone showed up just a few times. The chain couples TRBV5-4 to TRBJ1-1; a weak D match, TRBD1 (5 bases). The germline V gene encodes CDR1 SGHNT and CDR2 YYREEE (reference sequence). The ends were cut back, 7 bases at V and 1 base at J, with 11 bases in the middle. The CDR3 contains 13 residues. This CDR3 reads CASAGASNTEAFF. CDR3 coding DNA: TGTGCCAGCGCTGGGGCTTCGAACACTGAAGCTTTCTTT.

This rearrangement joins TRBV5-4 to TRBJ2-2; D might be TRBD2 (6 bases). The V gene lost 2 bases and the J gene lost 4 bases, with 9 bases spanning the gap. Germline V lookup: CDR1 SGHNT, CDR2 YYREEE (reference sequence). This CDR3 has 14 residues. In DNA form, the CDR3 reads TGTGCCAGCAGCTTCGGGGACTTCACCGGGGAGCTGTTTTTT. Its protein product is CASSFGDFTGELFF.

The rearrangement links TRBV9 to TRBJ2-1; D unresolved. The CDR3 totals 11 residues. V was trimmed by 1 base and J by 9 bases, leaving 5 bases between them. Per germline, CDR1 SGDLS and CDR2 YYNGEE. In nucleotides, the CDR3 is TGTGCCAGCAGCGTACCCGGTGAGCAGTTCTTC. Its protein is CASSVPGEQFF. The full variable domain, in which reference TRBV9 and TRBJ2-1 provide the parts outside the CDR3, is DSGVTQTPKHLITATGQRVTLRCSPRSGDLSVYWYQQSLDQGLQFLIQYYNGEERAKGNILERFSAQQFPDLHSELNLSSLELGDSALYFCASSVPGEQFFGPGTRLTVL.

This chain links TRBV27 with TRBJ2-1, with TRBD2 as a possible D gene (5 bases). This CDR3 contains 10 residues. The germline V gene has CDR1 MNHEY and CDR2 SMNVEV (reference sequence). V was shortened by 8 bases and J by 8 bases, with 7 bases between the two germline ends. Written as DNA, the CDR3 is TGTGCCAGCGGAGGACATGAGCAGTTCTTC. It yields the protein CASGGHEQFF.

V usage is TRBV5-8 and J usage is TRBJ1-5; the match to TRBD1 covers 8 bases. The CDR3 is made up of 16 amino acids. The germline gives CDR1 SGHTS, CDR2 YDEGEE. The V and J ends lost 4 bases and 2 bases, in that order; junction bases with no gene match: 8. The DNA of the CDR3 is TGTGCCAGCAGCCCCAGGACAGGGCGGGGCAATCAGCCCCAGCATTTT. It translates to CASSPRTGRGNQPQHF.

The chain joins TRBV13 to TRBJ1-4; D remains ambiguous. CDR3 length: 14 residues. The V end was cut by 8 bases, the J end by 7 bases, with 17 bases between. Germline lookup yields CDR1 PRHDT and CDR2 FYEKMQ (reference sequence). This chain's CDR3 is CASALEPGSEKLFF. CDR3 sequence (DNA): TGTGCCAGCGCCCTTGAGCCCGGTAGTGAAAAACTGTTTTTT. The whole variable domain, remainder taken from reference TRBV13 and TRBJ1-4, is AAGVIQSPRHLIKEKRETATLKCYPIPRHDTVYWYQQGPGQDPQFLISFYEKMQSDKGSIPDRFSAQQFSDYHSELNMSSLELGDSALYFCASALEPGSEKLFFGSGTQLSVL.

CDR3 amino acids: CASTRMTGKHGYTF. For the CDR3, the DNA is TGTGCCAGCACCAGAATGACAGGGAAACATGGCTACACCTTC. The gene calls are TRBV7-9 and TRBJ1-2, with TRBD1 matching over 7 bases. This CDR3 is built from 14 residues. Germline values: CDR1 SEHNR, CDR2 FQNEAQ (reference sequence). The trim removed 7 bases at V and 6 bases at J, leaving 11 bases unmatched.

CDR3 sequence: CASSGSGGLSGANVLTF. CDR3 DNA sequence: TGTGCCAGCAGCGGCAGTGGGGGACTCTCTGGGGCCAACGTCCTGACTTTC. This chain connects TRBV7-3 to TRBJ2-6; the D gene is possibly TRBD2 (6 bases). The V and J ends lost 5 bases and 0 bases respectively, with 14 bases between them. Germline loops: CDR1 SGHTA, CDR2 FQGTGA. The CDR3 runs to 17 residues.

The CDR3: CASSLRGSSLVSGANVLTF. The CDR3 bases are TGTGCCAGCAGCTTAAGAGGGAGTTCCCTAGTCTCTGGGGCCAACGTCCTGACTTTC. This sequence joins TRBV7-8 and TRBJ2-6; D possibly corresponds to TRBD2 (5 bases). The CDR3 contains 19 residues. CDR1 is SGHVS and CDR2 is FQNEAQ in the germline V gene. Trimming pared 2 bases from V and 0 bases from J, leaving 17 bases between. The variable domain in full, with the rest retrieved from reference TRBV7-8 and TRBJ2-6, is GAGVSQSPRYKVAKRGQDVALRCDPISGHVSLFWYQQALGQGPEFLTYFQNEAQLDKSGLPSDRFFAERPEGSVSTLKIQRTQQEDSAVYLCASSLRGSSLVSGANVLTFGAGSRLTVL.

The genes are TRBV5-1 and TRBJ2-2, with TRBD2 matching 8 bases. The V and J ends lost 0 bases and 6 bases, in that order; junction bases with no gene match: 1. From germline, CDR1 is SGHRS and CDR2 YFSETQ. The CDR3 length is 14 residues. In DNA, the CDR3 is TGCGCCAGCAGCTTGGACGGGGGGGCCGGGGAGCTGTTTTTT. Translating it yields CASSLDGGAGELFF. Based on the CDR3 plus reference TRBV5-1 and TRBJ2-2, the full variable domain is KAGVTQTPRYLIKTRGQQVTLSCSPISGHRSVSWYQQTPGQGLQFLFEYFSETQRNKGNFPGRFSGRQFSNSRSEMNVSTLELGDSALYLCASSLDGGAGELFFGEGSRLTVL.

This rearrangement joins TRBV9 to TRBJ2-4, with 9 bases fitting TRBD2. In germline, CDR1 is SGDLS, CDR2 YYNGEE. Trimming cost V 0 bases and J 0 bases; bases outside gene matches: 7. The CDR3 spans 18 residues. The CDR3 region is CASSVGGSGGLAKNIQYF. CDR3 coding DNA: TGTGCCAGCAGCGTAGGGGGTAGCGGGGGACTAGCCAAAAACATTCAGTACTTC.

The V call is TRBV11-3, the J call TRBJ1-1; D gene unclear. Trimming took 1 base from V and 4 from J, leaving 10 bases between them. Germline V CDR1 and CDR2: SGHNT, YENEEA. The CDR3 runs to 14 residues. CDR3 sequence: CASSLGRGGTEAFF. For the CDR3, the DNA is TGTGCCAGCAGCTTAGGTCGGGGTGGCACTGAAGCTTTCTTT.

V gene TRBV28 combines with J gene TRBJ1-5, with 9 nucleotides matching TRBD1. J gave up 3 bases and V 6 bases, and 9 bases lay outside the gene matches. The CDR3 is 16 residues long. Germline V gene lookup returns CDR1 MDHEN and CDR2 SYDVKM. The CDR3 bases are TGTGCCAGCAGCCTTGGGGACAGGGAGGTCAATCAGCCCCAGCATTTT. The encoded protein is CASSLGDREVNQPQHF.

This chain connects TRBV7-3 to TRBJ2-3, with 7 positions matching TRBD2. This CDR3 spans 16 amino acids. Germline V gives CDR1 SGHTA, CDR2 FQGTGA. V shed 5 bases and J 3 bases; nucleotides not matched to a gene: 11. The CDR3 coding sequence is TGTGCCAGCAGCGGATTGACGGGGGGTGGTACAGATACGCAGTATTTT. Protein product: CASSGLTGGGTDTQYF.

V and J are TRBV15 and TRBJ1-1; a possible D gene is TRBD1 (5 bases). V was trimmed by 1 base and J by 3 bases, leaving 9 bases between them. From germline, CDR1 is LNHNV and CDR2 YYDKDF (reference sequence). This CDR3 has 14 amino acids. The CDR3 spells CATSRVEGDTEAFF. CDR3 nucleotides: TGTGCCACCAGCAGAGTAGAAGGGGACACTGAAGCTTTCTTT.

The chain links TRBV5-1 to TRBJ2-5; 8 bases agree with TRBD1. Looked up from germline, CDR1 is SGHRS and CDR2 is YFSETQ. Trimming removed 2 bases from V and 5 bases from J; junction bases left unmatched: 8. CDR3 length equals 15 residues. The CDR3, as DNA: TGCGCCAGCAGCTTATCGACAGGGGCCGGGGAGACCCAGTACTTC. Encoded protein: CASSLSTGAGETQYF. Filled out from reference TRBV5-1 and TRBJ2-5, the complete variable domain reads KAGVTQTPRYLIKTRGQQVTLSCSPISGHRSVSWYQQTPGQGLQFLFEYFSETQRNKGNFPGRFSGRQFSNSRSEMNVSTLELGDSALYLCASSLSTGAGETQYFGPGTRLLVL.

The rearrangement uses TRBV9 and TRBJ2-1; D gene unclear. Germline V gene data show CDR1 as SGDLS and CDR2 as YYNGEE. This CDR3 is 10 amino acids long. Trimming cost V 7 bases and J 12 bases, with 11 bases left between them. In nucleotides, the CDR3 is TGTGCCAGCGAGTCCCTTGCGCAGTTCTTC. It translates to CASESLAQFF.

This clone occurred once. V is TRBV2 and J is TRBJ1-2; D possibly corresponds to TRBD1 (5 bases). The CDR3 length is 12 residues. Trimming stripped 11 bases from V and 8 bases from J, with 18 bases between. The germline V gene encodes CDR1 SNHLY and CDR2 FYNNEI. The CDR3 coding sequence is TGTGCCTCCCAAGGGGAGGGGCGAGGCTACACCTTC. This encodes CASQGEGRGYTF.

J is TRBJ2-1 and V is TRBV7-6; 14 positions agree with TRBD2. The CDR3 runs 15 residues. Per germline, CDR1 SGHVS and CDR2 FNYEAQ. V dropped 1 base and J dropped 7; count of bases not matched to a gene: 0. CDR3 sequence (DNA): TGTGCCAGCAGCTTAGGGACTAGCGGGGGGAATGAGCAGTTCTTC. Protein: CASSLGTSGGNEQFF.

The chain joins TRBV27 to TRBJ1-2; a possible D gene is TRBD1 (5 bases). Germline V gene sequence: CDR1 MNHEY, CDR2 SMNVEV (reference sequence). The CDR3 spans 14 residues. The V and J ends lost 7 bases and 5 bases respectively, with 17 bases between them. The CDR3 DNA is TGTGCCAGCACCCCTCCAGGGACTCGGTATGGCTACACCTTC. It is translated as CASTPPGTRYGYTF.

The chain has TRBV11-2 and TRBJ2-1; TRBD1 is a possible D gene (5 bases). Trimming shortened V by 1 base and J by 6 bases, and 10 bases separated the two germline ends. Per the germline V gene, CDR1 is SGHAT and CDR2 is FQNNGV. This CDR3 spans 14 amino acids. The CDR3 DNA follows: TGTGCCAGCAGCTTAGTCCGGCAGGGCAATGAGCAGTTCTTC. It translates to CASSLVRQGNEQFF. The full variable domain, its missing parts supplied by reference TRBV11-2 and TRBJ2-1, is EAGVAQSPRYKIIEKRQSVAFWCNPISGHATLYWYQQILGQGPKLLIQFQNNGVVDDSQLPKDRFSAERLKGVDSTLKIQPAKLEDSAVYLCASSLVRQGNEQFFGPGTRLTVL.